The clone carrying this T cell receptor beta chain was observed at least ten times. Its antigen is currently unknown. These data come from a study of T cells in Graves' hyperthyroidism and ophthalmopathy. As for the study in general: Before any treatment, at initial diagnosis, peripheral blood was collected. Regarding the study as a whole: From stable hyperthyroidism, ophthalmopathy was separated by a 13 V-J model. Ophthalmopathy was model-predicted a median around seven months pre-onset.

The germline CDR1 and CDR2 sequences are SGHRS and YFSETQ. Trimming removed 2 bases from V and 1 base from J, with 13 bases in between. The CDR3 length is 15 residues. Researchers amplified the TCR beta CDR3 regions from RNA transcripts. The TCR CDR3 was amplified in a first-round RT-PCR using the HTBI primer set. TCRdb re-called the multiplex PCR reads with MiXCR, one entry per CDR3 protein. The sample has about 480,000 distinct CDR3 sequences, 13% to 15% seen once. The chain links TRBV5-1 to TRBJ2-7; D not certain. The specimen sequenced was blood. The receptor comes from a young woman with Graves' hyperthyroidism. Here the CDR3 reads CASSFTRPGSYEQYF. The CDR3 DNA is TGCGCCAGCAGCTTCACACGTCCCGGATCCTACGAGCAGTACTTC. Based on the CDR3 plus reference TRBV5-1 and TRBJ2-7, the full variable domain is KAGVTQTPRYLIKTRGQQVTLSCSPISGHRSVSWYQQTPGQGLQFLFEYFSETQRNKGNFPGRFSGRQFSNSRSEMNVSTLELGDSALYLCASSFTRPGSYEQYFGPGTRLTVT.